This T cell receptor (delta chain) was observed in a study of gamma-delta chains in newborns, infants, children. Study-wide context: Innate gammadelta T cells reportedly expand polyclonally right after birth, driven by microbial exposure, per the title.

This CDR3 contains 17 residues. V was trimmed by 3 bases and J by 0 bases, leaving 17 bases between them. Germline V gene data show CDR1 as TSWWSYY and CDR2 as QGS. By share, this clone ranks as large (0.1 to 1%). In the same sample, other DNA sequences code for this CDR3. TCRdb called clones anew from the reads with CATT. Seen here are about 4,200 delta-chain clones, more than 30% observed once, and the top ten hold roughly an eighth. The gene calls are TRDV1 and TRDJ1; TRDD2 is a possible D gene (6 bases). The TCR originated in a child who received the measles vaccine. The sample taken for sequencing was blood. CDR3 region: CALGDSSFFDDTDKLIF. DNA for the CDR3: TGTGCTCTTGGGGATTCTTCCTTCTTTGACGACACCGATAAACTCATCTTT.